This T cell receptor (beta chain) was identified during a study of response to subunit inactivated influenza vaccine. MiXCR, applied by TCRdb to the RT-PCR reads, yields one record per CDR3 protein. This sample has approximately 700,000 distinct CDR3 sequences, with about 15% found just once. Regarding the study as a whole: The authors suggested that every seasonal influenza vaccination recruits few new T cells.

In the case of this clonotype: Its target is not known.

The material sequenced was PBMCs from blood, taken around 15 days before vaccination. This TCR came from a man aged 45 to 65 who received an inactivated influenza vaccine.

The CDR3 is CASSSRDQGAQYF. CDR3 DNA: TGTGCCAGCAGCTCCAGGGACCAGGGGGCCCAGTACTTC. This rearrangement joins TRBV6-2 or TRBV6-3 to TRBJ2-5, with 7 bases aligning to TRBD1. Germline-derived CDR1 and CDR2 are MNHEY and SVGEGT. V trimming: 6 bases; J trimming: 9 bases; junction bases outside the gene matches: 10. The CDR3 has 13 residues.